This TCR beta chain is drawn from a study of CXCR3-negative and CXCR3-positive naive CD8 T cells. Study details: Per library, roughly 1.6 +/- 0.3 million reads; roughly 150 million TRB reads overall. Findings and limits, study-wide: Diversity ran similarly high across both naive subsets but far lower in memory CD8+ cells. CXCR3-positive naive cells had more hydrophobic TRB CDR3s than CXCR3-negative naive cells. The study found that naive CXCR3-negative and CXCR3-positive cells shared TRBV-TRBJ usage, while memory cells differed.

The authors prepared UMI-labeled TRB cDNA libraries by 5' RACE. TCRdb reprocessed the 5' RACE reads and keeps a single row for each CDR3 protein, giving no DNA. The sample has about 50,000 distinct CDR3 sequences; the top ten hold 0.56%. Those CD8+ T cells considered naive were CD45RO-CCR7+CD27+CD95-. CDR3 length: 17 amino acids. Germline V lookup: CDR1 MGHRA, CDR2 YSYEKL. On this clonotype itself: Its antigen is unknown.

The rearrangement uses TRBV4-1 and TRBJ2-1; TCRdb reports TRBD2, a call that lacks DNA to check it against. The specimen sequenced was naive CXCR3+ CD8+ T cells from blood. Subset defined: CD45RO-CCR7+CD27+CD95- naive CD8+ T cells expressing CXCR3 (TNR3+). This TCR came from a human donor in good health. Some clones in this sample may be carry-over from other donors' samples. The chain's CDR3 is CASSQDRVTRIPNEQFF.